Below, 5 T cell receptor beta chains from the same sample are listed, as sequenced in a study of early T cells in non-severe SARS-CoV-2 infection. TCRdb itself ran the 5' RACE reads through MiXCR, one entry per CDR3 protein. The sample has some 41,000 distinct CDR3 sequences; approximately 6.3% are singletons. Sequencing input: whole blood. The receptors originated from an adult who was a healthcare worker with PCR-confirmed SARS-CoV-2 infection or an uninfected control (not recorded which).

This clonotype was seen at least ten times. The chain couples TRBV19 to TRBJ2-7; maybe TRBD1 (5 bases). Germline V CDR1 and CDR2: LNHDA, SQIVND (reference sequence). Between the trimmed V and J ends, which lost 4 bases and 1 base, there was a span of 11 bases. This CDR3 spans 14 amino acids. The CDR3 nucleotides read TGTGCCAGTAGTACCCCAGGGAAGTCCTACGAGCAGTACTTC. Its protein product is CASSTPGKSYEQYF.

This clonotype was detected many times. This chain connects TRBV6-6 to TRBJ2-2; the D is unclear. The germline V gene encodes CDR1 MNHNY and CDR2 SVGAGI (reference sequence). The CDR3 contains 15 residues. Trimming removed 2 bases at V and 5 bases at J, with 12 bases between. The DNA of the CDR3 is TGTGCCAGCAGTTACAAAAGGCCCTCGACCGGGGAGCTGTTTTTT. Protein product: CASSYKRPSTGELFF.

This clonotype was counted ten times or more. The V gene is TRBV19, the J gene TRBJ1-4; D is undetermined. Germline V CDR1 and CDR2: LNHDA, SQIVND (reference sequence). This CDR3 has 13 residues. Trimming shortened V by 6 bases and J by 5 bases, and 10 bases separated the two germline ends. In DNA form, the CDR3 reads TGTGCCAGTAGAGCGAACAGAAATGAAAAACTGTTTTTT. It specifies CASRANRNEKLFF.

The rearrangement uses TRBV2 and TRBJ1-4; D is uncertain. Germline lookup yields CDR1 SNHLY and CDR2 FYNNEI. V was cut by 4 bases and J by 7 bases, with 13 bases left in between. CDR3 size: 14 residues. The CDR3 is CASSVEGYAEKLFF. Here the CDR3 DNA reads TGTGCCAGCAGTGTGGAAGGGTATGCTGAAAAACTGTTTTTT.

This clonotype occurred many times. The V and J genes are TRBV20-1 and TRBJ2-5; D perhaps matches TRBD2 (6 bases). The V gene's germline CDR1 is DFQATT and CDR2 SNEGSKA (reference sequence). V lost 6 bases, J lost 5 bases, and 16 bases lay in between. The CDR3 loop spans 13 amino acids. DNA for the CDR3: TGCAGTGCCCAGAAGGACGCGGGGGAGACCCAGTACTTC. This encodes CSAQKDAGETQYF.